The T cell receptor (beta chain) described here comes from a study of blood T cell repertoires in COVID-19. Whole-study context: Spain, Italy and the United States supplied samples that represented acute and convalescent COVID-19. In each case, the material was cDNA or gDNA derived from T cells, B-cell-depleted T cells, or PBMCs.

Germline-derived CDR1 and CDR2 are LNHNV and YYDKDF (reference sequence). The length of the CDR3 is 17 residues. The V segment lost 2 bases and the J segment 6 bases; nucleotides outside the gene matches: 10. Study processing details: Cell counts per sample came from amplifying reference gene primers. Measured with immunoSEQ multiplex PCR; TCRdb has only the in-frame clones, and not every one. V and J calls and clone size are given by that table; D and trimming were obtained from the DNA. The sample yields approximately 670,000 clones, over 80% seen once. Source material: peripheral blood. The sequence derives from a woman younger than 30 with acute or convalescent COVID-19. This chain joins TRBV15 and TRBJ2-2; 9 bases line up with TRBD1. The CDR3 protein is CATSRPPGQGMAGELFF. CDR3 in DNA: TGTGCCACCAGCAGACCGCCGGGACAGGGAATGGCCGGGGAGCTGTTTTTT.